This paragraph covers one T cell receptor (beta chain) sequence. Its cognate antigen is unknown. Profiled with immunoSEQ multiplex PCR; TCRdb holds only in-frame clones, not every one. Among 100,000 to 110,000 clones, over 75% were seen once, and the ten largest hold just over 5.5%. No infections or other immune events were documented during collection. Trimming at V came to 7 bases and at J to 1 base, leaving 14 bases not matched to a gene. Germline CDR1 LNHDA, CDR2 SQIVND (reference sequence). CDR3 length: 19 residues. This specimen belongs to a study of identifying expanded T cells in peripheral blood. Study-wide points: Across healthy donors, higher total template counts meant significantly greater approximately two-week count variance. Over two and four weeks, about 15 and 18 clones changed, versus roughly 1.2 between replicates.

Material: blood. The chain has TRBV19 and TRBJ2-2; 11 bases are shared with TRBD2. The receptor was derived from a person between 18 and 75 years old in good health. The chain's CDR3 is CASTVGLAGGRGNTGELFF. The CDR3 DNA follows: TGTGCCAGTACAGTTGGGCTAGCGGGAGGTAGGGGGAACACCGGGGAGCTGTTTTTT.